The following is a TCR beta chain sequence with its context. The table lists this clone with a count of one. The target of this receptor is not known. No base-level quality is on record; no much larger clone is a single base apart. The CDR3 regions of human TCRbeta chains were analyzed by immunosequencing. Per the original workflow: TCRs in the repertoires were matched against a reference library of SARS-CoV-2-specific TCRs that had been generated with the MIRA antigen-specificity platform. Breadth meant the fraction of unique TCRs that were SARS-CoV-2-associated, whereas depth meant the fraction of total T cells that were SARS-CoV-2-associated. Each spike-specific TCR was assigned to its reactive spike region and to a CD4 or CD8 class using the MIRA data. Log10-transformed breadth and depth values were compared by one-way ANOVA with Sidak's multiple comparisons tests. What TCRdb holds here is the immuneACCESS table cut down to in-frame rearrangements. Part of the clones is not present; checked against another copy, under half of the missing clones reflect an unresolved V gene, and the others are unexplained. The V and J calls and the clone size are those of that table, but D and trimming were determined from the DNA. Across this sample there are 96,000 or so clones, with 75% to 90% seen only once. The ten largest clones take up about 25% of the sample.

Reading the label with the study, this specimen's time point is: baseline before first vaccination. The vaccinee samples were drawn from two UK trials, COV001 and COV002, one of which was a single-blind randomized controlled phase 2/3 trial testing AZD1222 (ChAdOx1 nCoV-19) in healthy adults. For TCRbeta chain sequencing, PBMC samples from trial participants were taken at day 0 and at day 28 after the second dose. The data are from a study of T cell responses to AZD1222 COVID-19 vaccine (dated by TCRdb to the early 2020s). About the study as a whole: AZD1222 recipients with second doses at about 4 weeks or about 12 weeks were pooled, because spike-specific TCR depth and breadth did not differ between schedules. A total of 233 trial participants underwent TCR sequencing, of whom nearly 210 received two doses of AZD1222 and roughly 25 received two doses of the MenACWY control vaccine. Enrollment into the trials was organized by age into subgroups of 18-55, 56-69 and 70-plus years, and those subgroups contained 148, 28 and 57 TCR-sequenced participants, respectively.

Here is what the overall study found, with its caveats: In the small 56-69-year group, the increase in depth fell short of significance, most likely because of low power. Because no samples from the day 14 peak response were available, repertoires could be characterized only after the peak T cell response. Vaccine-associated CD4 TCRs spanned the whole spike protein, with dominant responses in regions 160-218 and 743-854. Participants were mostly white British and included more females than males, and it was suggested by the authors that clonal diversity may have been underestimated. Conclusions about previously exposed vaccinees are limited, since just 6 or 7 AZD1222 recipients were seropositive for SARS-CoV-2 at baseline. After two AZD1222 doses, spike-specific TCR breadth and depth were significantly higher than at day 0 and than in MenACWY recipients. Nearly half of unique spike-specific TCRs reportedly recognized epitopes outside regions mutated in the B.1.351 and B.1.1.7 variants.

The CDR3 measures 14 amino acids from cysteine to phenylalanine. Only the CDR3 portion is preserved as DNA: 42 bases, with reading frame beginning at the first base. CDR1 and CDR2 are drawn from the germline V gene: KGHSH, LQKENI. Trimming takes 0 bases from V and 6 bases from J, and the germline ends sit 8 bases apart. The TCR was taken from an adult in good health. The chain employs TRBV18 and TRBJ1-4; confidence is insufficient to name the D gene. Specimen: peripheral blood, collected on day 0 of AZD1222 vaccination. The CDR3 has the sequence CASSPPAEDEKLFF. In nucleotides, the sequence is TGTGCCAGCTCACCACCGGCGGAGGATGAAAAACTGTTTTTT.